This TCR beta chain was observed in a study of T cells in Graves' hyperthyroidism and ophthalmopathy. Overall study findings and caveats: Blood also contained most expanded thyroid clonotypes above 0.001. Ophthalmopathy was distinguished from stable hyperthyroidism by 13 V-J signatures.

Lactation, pregnancy, other autoimmune disease or uncontrolled infection led to exclusion of patients. Clinical symptoms, serum thyroxine and TRAb, thyroid ultrasound and orbital computed tomography together formed the diagnostic basis. The V segment lost 6 bases and the J segment 10 bases; nucleotides outside the gene matches: 3. CDR1 is ENHRY, CDR2 SYGVKD, per germline. CDR3 length: 12 amino acids. TCR beta CDR3 regions were amplified from RNA transcripts. When the TCR CDR3 underwent first-round RT-PCR, the HTBI primer set was used. TCRdb itself ran the multiplex PCR reads through MiXCR, one entry per CDR3 protein. There are about 500,000 distinct CDR3 sequences in the sample; about 46% occur only once, and around two fifths lies in the top ten. This clonotype turned up a few times. Its target is not known.

The TCR originated in an adult woman with Graves' disease, either hyperthyroidism or ophthalmopathy (not recorded which). V usage is TRBV10-3 and J usage is TRBJ1-6, with 7 bases lining up with TRBD1. The material sequenced was peripheral blood or thyroid tissue (not recorded which). CDR3 in DNA: TGTGCCATCAGCAGACAGGGATCACCCCTCCACTTT. Amino acid sequence: CAISRQGSPLHF.